These 32 T cell receptor beta chains share one sample of origin, sequenced in a study of blood T cells in healthy people across ages. The second PCR ran roughly 6 to 11 cycles with a sample-barcoded 5' primer and J-beta primers. TCRdb itself ran the 5' RACE reads through MiXCR, one entry per CDR3 protein. The table has around 320,000 distinct CDR3 sequences, 25% to 30% seen once. The specimen was blood. These receptors were taken from a woman aged 70 to 79 in good health.

J is TRBJ2-5 and V is TRBV5-1; D call uncertain. This CDR3 has 15 amino acids. V was trimmed by 0 bases and J by 5 bases, leaving 14 bases between them. The V gene's germline CDR1 is SGHRS and CDR2 YFSETQ. The CDR3 here is CASSLGTGTWETQYF. In nucleotides, the CDR3 is TGCGCCAGCAGCTTGGGGACCGGAACGTGGGAGACCCAGTACTTC.

V gene TRBV7-9 combines with J gene TRBJ1-2, with D tentatively TRBD1 (5 bases). V lost 5 bases to trimming and J lost 8 bases, with 15 bases between them. Per germline, CDR1 SEHNR and CDR2 FQNEAQ (reference sequence). The CDR3 sequence is 13 residues long. CDR3 region: CASSLDNGDGYTF. CDR3 bases: TGTGCCAGCAGCCTGGACAACGGGGACGGCTACACCTTC.

J is TRBJ2-5 and V is TRBV20-1, with 12 bases fitting TRBD2. The end of the DNA fits TRBJ2-7 better, so the J call may be wrong. This CDR3 has 14 residues. Germline V gene lookup returns CDR1 DFQATT and CDR2 SNEGSKA (reference sequence). This CDR3 is CSARWTSGDYEQYF. The DNA for the CDR3 is TGCAGTGCTAGGTGGACTAGCGGGGACTACGAGCAGTACTTC.

The chain employs TRBV9 and TRBJ1-3; D unresolved. Germline CDR1 and CDR2: SGDLS and YYNGEE. V was cut by 7 bases and J by 2 bases, with 13 bases left in between. CDR3 size: 14 residues. CDR3: CASGESPTGNTIYF. The CDR3 coding sequence is TGTGCCAGCGGGGAGTCGCCCACTGGAAACACCATATATTTT.

About this clonotype itself: At one end, the junction sequence differs from germline, possibly due to a read error. The chain carries TRBV6-6 and TRBJ2-5, with D unresolved. Germline lookup yields CDR1 MNHNY and CDR2 SVGAGI (reference sequence). The CDR3 sequence is 12 residues long. The CDR3 region has the DNA TGTACCAGCAGTGGTACATACGAGACCCAGTACTTC. Translating it yields CTSSGTYETQYF.

The V gene is TRBV29-1, the J gene TRBJ2-7; no definite D call. Trimming cost V 5 bases and J 3 bases, with 14 bases left between them. Germline CDR1 and CDR2: SQVTM and ANQGSEA. The CDR3 contains 13 residues. This chain's CDR3 is CSVNFDGFYEQYF. CDR3 DNA sequence: TGCAGCGTTAATTTTGACGGCTTCTACGAGCAGTACTTC.

The chain is built from TRBV6-1 and TRBJ2-7; 13 bases fit TRBD2. CDR3 size: 15 residues. Trimming at V came to 6 bases and at J to 3 bases, leaving 5 bases not matched to a gene. Germline CDR1 is MNHNS and CDR2 is SASEGT. As DNA, the CDR3 is TGTGCCAGCAGAGCCGGGACTAGCGGGAACTACGAGCAGTACTTC. Its protein product is CASRAGTSGNYEQYF.

The chain couples TRBV12-3 or TRBV12-4 to TRBJ2-1; TRBD2 matches 12 bases. Losses at the gene ends were 9 bases for V and 0 bases for J; bases not matched to a gene: 12. The CDR3 extends over 18 amino acids. Here the CDR3 DNA reads TGTGCCAGTACAACGACTAGCGGGGGTGCGAGCTCCTACAATGAGCAGTTCTTC. This sequence encodes CASTTTSGGASSYNEQFF.

The V and J genes are TRBV27 and TRBJ1-2, with D unclear. V lost 7 bases to trimming and J lost 7 bases, with 10 bases between them. The CDR3 runs to 11 residues. Germline CDR1 MNHEY, CDR2 SMNVEV (reference sequence). Here the CDR3 reads CASTTMGGYTF. For the CDR3, the DNA is TGTGCCAGCACAACAATGGGTGGCTACACCTTC.

The chain carries TRBV20-1 and TRBJ1-1; no definite D call. Trimming removed 5 bases at V and 10 bases at J, with 11 bases between. Germline V CDR1 and CDR2: DFQATT, SNEGSKA (reference sequence). This CDR3 spans 10 amino acids. CDR3: CSAVGHGAFF. CDR3 sequence (DNA): TGCAGTGCTGTAGGGCATGGAGCTTTCTTT.

V gene TRBV20-1 combines with J gene TRBJ1-6, with D perhaps TRBD1 (6 bases). Germline V gene sequence: CDR1 DFQATT, CDR2 SNEGSKA (reference sequence). V lost 3 bases and J lost 10, with 13 bases in between. The CDR3 has 13 amino acids. The CDR3 is CSASRQGKSPLHF. CDR3 nucleotides: TGCAGTGCTAGCAGGCAGGGGAAATCACCCCTCCACTTT.

This clonotype came up many times. This chain links TRBV7-8 with TRBJ2-5; the match to TRBD1 covers 10 bases. CDR1 and CDR2 from the germline V gene are SGHVS and FQNEAQ. This CDR3 has 14 amino acids. Germline trimming cut 5 bases from V and 4 bases from J; bases unmatched to any gene: 4. The CDR3 DNA is TGTGCCAGCAGCGTAAGGACAGGGGGAGAGACCCAGTACTTC. Translation: CASSVRTGGETQYF.

The chain uses TRBV27 and TRBJ2-1, with unresolved D. The J call may be in error: the DNA end matches TRBJ2-7 better. CDR3 size: 15 residues. Germline CDR1 reads MNHEY; CDR2 reads SMNVEV (reference sequence). The CDR3 loop is CASSFSPDGPREQYF. The DNA for the CDR3 is TGTGCCAGCAGTTTTTCCCCGGACGGACCTAGGGAGCAGTACTTC.

The chain combines TRBV10-3 with TRBJ2-7, with D maybe TRBD1 (7 bases). CDR1 is ENHRY, CDR2 SYGVKD, per germline. The CDR3 has 12 amino acids. Trimming took off 8 bases at V and 6 bases at J, with 14 bases between the two ends. The CDR3 DNA follows: TGTGCCATCGGGGGGACAGACGTCGAGCAGTACTTC. Its translation is CAIGGTDVEQYF.

The chain is built from TRBV7-9 and TRBJ1-2, with D unresolved. There are 13 residues in the CDR3. CDR1 and CDR2 from the germline V gene are SEHNR and FQNEAQ (reference sequence). With 3 bases removed from V and 2 bases from J, the gap between germline ends came to 7 bases. Here the CDR3 reads CASSLERNYGYTF. The CDR3 DNA sequence: TGTGCCAGCAGCTTGGAACGGAACTATGGCTACACCTTC.

The chain combines TRBV20-1 with TRBJ1-1, with TRBD1 identical over 7 bases. Trimming at V came to 2 bases and at J to 0 bases, leaving 6 bases not matched to a gene. The CDR3 contains 15 residues. The germline V gene has CDR1 DFQATT and CDR2 SNEGSKA (reference sequence). CDR3 DNA: TGCAGTGCTAGACCGCCGGACAGGCTGAACACTGAAGCTTTCTTT. It is translated as CSARPPDRLNTEAFF.

Turning to this clonotype: A read error may explain this, as a much larger clone is one base away. J is TRBJ1-1 and V is TRBV5-1, with D possibly being TRBD1 (5 bases). This CDR3 contains 14 residues. Per germline, CDR1 SGHRS and CDR2 YFSETQ. CDR3 sequence (DNA): TGCGCCAGCAGCTACGACAGCCTGAACACTCAAGCTTTCTTT. It yields the protein CASSYDSLNTQAFF.

The sample holds a few counts of this clonotype. This chain connects TRBV25-1 to TRBJ1-4, with a possible D match to TRBD1 (6 bases). V was pared by 4 bases and J by 5 bases, with 11 bases between. The V gene's germline CDR1 is MGHDK and CDR2 SYGVNS. This CDR3 is built from 14 residues. This CDR3 reads CASSATGSNEKLFF. The CDR3 DNA reads TGTGCCAGCAGTGCAACAGGGAGCAATGAAAAACTGTTTTTT.

The chain employs TRBV10-1 and TRBJ1-2; D remains unclear. The germline V gene encodes CDR1 WNHNN and CDR2 SYGVQD (reference sequence). The CDR3 is made up of 13 amino acids. The ends were cut back, 0 bases at V and 4 bases at J, with 6 bases in the middle. This CDR3 is CASSESSTYGYTF. Written as DNA, the CDR3 is TGCGCCAGCAGTGAGTCGAGCACCTATGGCTACACCTTC.

The sample holds a few counts of this clonotype. The chain employs TRBV2 and TRBJ2-7; 8 bases agree with TRBD2. J was trimmed by 0 bases and V by 7 bases; bases with no gene match: 8. Germline-derived CDR1 and CDR2 are SNHLY and FYNNEI. The CDR3 has 15 residues. DNA of the CDR3: TGTGCCAGCACCGGGAGGGGGACCGGCTCCTACGAGCAGTACTTC. Amino acids: CASTGRGTGSYEQYF.

The chain employs TRBV7-3 and TRBJ2-7; 7 bases fit TRBD1. V dropped 2 bases and J dropped 6; count of bases not matched to a gene: 4. The germline CDR1 and CDR2 sequences are SGHTA and FQGTGA. The CDR3 runs to 13 residues. The CDR3 protein is CASSLDRAGEQYF. In nucleotides, the CDR3 is TGTGCCAGCAGCTTAGACAGGGCTGGCGAGCAGTACTTC.

V usage is TRBV7-9 and J usage is TRBJ1-1, with a tentative D call TRBD1 (6 bases). V lost 1 base to trimming and J lost 2 bases, with 17 bases between them. CDR1 is SEHNR, CDR2 FQNEAQ, per germline (reference sequence). The CDR3 spans 17 residues. For the CDR3, the DNA is TGTGCCAGCAGCTTAGTTGTACAGGGCGCCGAAAACACTGAAGCTTTCTTT. It translates to CASSLVVQGAENTEAFF.

There are many counts of this clonotype. The genes are TRBV20-1 and TRBJ1-2; 9 bases line up with TRBD1. Germline CDR1 and CDR2: DFQATT and SNEGSKA (reference sequence). The CDR3 has 15 amino acids. V gave up 2 bases and J gave up 2 bases; unmatched junction bases: 6. CDR3 nucleotides: TGCAGTGCTAGAACGGGCGGACAGGGGAACTATGGCTACACCTTC. Translated: CSARTGGQGNYGYTF.

This clonotype appeared a few times. The V call is TRBV5-1, the J call TRBJ2-1; D unresolved. The V end lost 6 bases, the J end lost 0 bases, and 13 bases lay between the germline ends. The CDR3 extends over 15 amino acids. Germline-derived CDR1 and CDR2 are SGHRS and YFSETQ. CDR3 in amino acids: CASKEGVVSYNEQFF. CDR3 DNA: TGCGCCAGCAAGGAAGGAGTCGTCTCCTACAATGAGCAGTTCTTC.

This clonotype occurred a few times. The rearrangement links TRBV10-3 to TRBJ1-2; D is unresolved. CDR1 is ENHRY, CDR2 SYGVKD, per germline. Between the trimmed V and J ends, which lost 3 bases and 0 bases, there was a span of 8 bases. The CDR3 runs 14 residues. The CDR3 nucleotides read TGTGCCATCAGTGATCAGGTCTCTAACTATGGCTACACCTTC. It yields the protein CAISDQVSNYGYTF.

The chain joins TRBV29-1 to TRBJ1-3; tentatively, D is TRBD1 (6 bases). The germline V gene encodes CDR1 SQVTM and CDR2 ANQGSEA. The CDR3 runs to 15 residues. V was cut by 7 bases and J by 0 bases, with 16 bases left in between. The DNA for the CDR3 is TGCAGCGCGATGAGGGACACAAACTCTGGAAACACCATATATTTT. As protein: CSAMRDTNSGNTIYF.

The genes are TRBV4-3 and TRBJ2-5; D tentatively fits TRBD1 or TRBD2 (5 bases each). The J call is doubtful: the DNA matches TRBJ2-1 better. CDR1 LGHNA and CDR2 YSLEER come from the germline V gene. CDR3 length: 16 residues. The CDR3 loop is CASSQEARGAYGEQFF. CDR3 nucleotides: TGCGCCAGCAGCCAAGAAGCGAGGGGCGCGTACGGAGAGCAGTTCTTC.

V is TRBV20-1 and J is TRBJ2-5, with 7 bases matching TRBD2. V lost 0 bases, J lost 5 bases, and 6 bases stayed unmatched. Germline values: CDR1 DFQATT, CDR2 SNEGSKA (reference sequence). This CDR3 has 14 amino acids. This CDR3 reads CSARDQRGGETQYF. The CDR3, as DNA: TGCAGTGCTAGAGATCAACGGGGAGGGGAGACCCAGTACTTC.

V and J are TRBV3-1 and TRBJ2-4, with 7 nucleotides matching TRBD2. CDR1 LGHDT and CDR2 YNNKEL come from the germline V gene (reference sequence). J was trimmed by 5 bases and V by 3 bases; bases with no gene match: 1. The CDR3 covers 13 residues. CDR3 nucleotides: TGTGCCAGCAGCCATGGGGGGGAAAACATTCAGTACTTC. Its protein product is CASSHGGENIQYF.

This clonotype was counted only a few times. The chain joins TRBV2 to TRBJ2-5, with a possible D match to TRBD2 (6 bases). The CDR3 totals 13 residues. V lost 4 bases and J 4 bases, leaving 10 bases between the germline ends. CDR1 is SNHLY and CDR2 is FYNNEI in the germline V gene. The CDR3 loop reads CASSGRGLETQYF. CDR3 DNA: TGTGCCAGCAGTGGCCGGGGACTAGAGACCCAGTACTTC.

The chain combines TRBV20-1 with TRBJ2-3; tentative D call: TRBD2 (6 bases). This CDR3 is built from 15 residues. CDR1 is DFQATT and CDR2 is SNEGSKA in the germline V gene (reference sequence). The ends were cut back, 5 bases at V and 6 bases at J, with 21 bases in the middle. CDR3 sequence: CSASRDSGRMDTQYF. CDR3 DNA: TGCAGTGCTTCTCGGGACTCTGGAAGGATGGATACGCAGTATTTT.

This clonotype has more than one count but fewer than ten. The chain joins TRBV12-3 or TRBV12-4 to TRBJ1-5; D is uncertain. This CDR3 has 13 residues. V was shortened by 3 bases and J by 6 bases, with 9 bases between the two germline ends. CDR3 sequence: CASSFGGGQPQHF. In DNA, the CDR3 is TGTGCCAGCAGTTTTGGCGGAGGTCAGCCCCAGCATTTT.